This T cell receptor (beta chain) was sequenced during a study of T cells after yellow fever vaccination. This CDR3 region has 13 residues. CDR1 and CDR2 from the germline V gene are SGHTA and FQGNSA. V lost 5 bases and J 1 base, leaving 7 bases between the germline ends. This clonotype was observed a handful of times. The study made its TCR cDNA through 5'RACE template switching. That step introduced a universal primer site along with UMIs. TCRdb used MiXCR to reprocess the 5' RACE reads, holding one entry per CDR3 protein. In the table there are some 300,000 distinct CDR3 sequences, over 8.5% of which are singletons.

The gene calls are TRBV7-2 and TRBJ2-3; possible D gene TRBD2, 5 bases. The source material was CD4+ T cells sorted from PBMCs, sampled 45 days after the yellow fever booster vaccination. The TCR was taken from a young man who received the YFV17D yellow fever vaccine. CDR3 region: CASSKLGTDTQYF. CDR3 sequence (DNA): TGTGCCAGCAGCAAACTAGGCACAGATACGCAGTATTTT.